The clone carrying this T cell receptor beta chain has a single count. Its antigen is unidentified. The entry originates in a study of shared clonotypes between healthy human individuals. Findings and caveats of the study: Clonotype sharing across a few donors was observed for around 5.1% of naive CD4 clonotypes.

Only Caucasian adults living in Nashville, Tennessee made up the donor group. Assay: immunoSEQ multiplex PCR; the TCRdb copy retains only in-frame clones and omits some. The sample lists 1,400,000 or so clones, approximately 98.5% occurring once. The sequence derives from a man between 25 and 39 years old in good health. The sequencing input was naive CD4+ T cells sorted from blood. Subset denoted: CD45RA+ positively selected.

CDR3: CASSPQLAGVEEETQYF. CDR3 in DNA: TGTGCCAGCTCACCACAACTAGCGGGAGTCGAAGAAGAGACCCAGTACTTC. The rearrangement uses TRBV18 and TRBJ2-5, with 11 bases that match TRBD2. This CDR3 region has 17 residues. Germline V gives CDR1 KGHSH, CDR2 LQKENI. J gave up 3 bases and V 1 base, and 7 bases lay outside the gene matches.